A single sample is the source of the 9 T cell receptor beta chains below, sequenced in a study of post-analysis software for immune sequencing data. The antigens these receptors bind are not known. Researchers reported that TCR beta cDNA libraries carried unique molecular identifiers. One entry per CDR3 protein results from TCRdb running MiXCR on the PCR reads. The sample yields roughly 730,000 distinct CDR3 sequences, roughly 27% seen once. Study-level findings and limits: There were four or five TRBV segments more frequent in patients than controls, and TRBV5-6, TRBV5-1 and TRBV20-1 were among them.

Sequencing was done on a sample of blood. These receptors were obtained from a girl aged 10 to 17 with multiple sclerosis.

V gene TRBV5-1 combines with J gene TRBJ1-1; 10 positions agree with TRBD1. The CDR3 sequence is 16 residues long. The J segment lost 0 bases and the V segment lost 5 bases, leaving 7 bases of the junction unmatched. Per germline, CDR1 SGHRS and CDR2 YFSETQ. CDR3 DNA: TGCGCCAGCAGAAGCTGGGACAGGGGAATGAACACTGAAGCTTTCTTT. It is translated as CASRSWDRGMNTEAFF.

The chain carries TRBV5-1 and TRBJ2-1; D gene uncertain. Per germline, CDR1 SGHRS and CDR2 YFSETQ. V was trimmed by 5 bases and J by 0 bases, leaving 15 bases between them. This CDR3 region has 16 residues. CDR3 DNA sequence: TGCGCCAGCAGTCTCTCCAATCCTAGCTCCTACAATGAGCAGTTCTTC. The encoded protein is CASSLSNPSSYNEQFF.

This clonotype was seen ten or more times. The chain couples TRBV7-2 to TRBJ2-7; no clear D gene. CDR1 SGHTA and CDR2 FQGNSA come from the germline V gene. Trimming shortened V by 1 base and J by 6 bases, and 10 bases separated the two germline ends. The CDR3 is 13 residues long. In DNA form, the CDR3 reads TGTGCCAGCAGCTTAGTTCCGCTTGGCGAGCAGTACTTC. This encodes CASSLVPLGEQYF.

The chain has TRBV27 and TRBJ2-7; 8 bases fit TRBD1. The CDR3 spans 14 residues. Per germline, CDR1 MNHEY and CDR2 SMNVEV (reference sequence). Trimming at V came to 5 bases and at J to 1 base, leaving 4 bases not matched to a gene. The CDR3: CASSLWDRSYEQYF. The CDR3 region has the DNA TGTGCCAGCAGTCTTTGGGACAGGTCCTACGAGCAGTACTTC.

This clonotype was detected a few times. The chain links TRBV9 to TRBJ2-5; possibly TRBD2 for D (7 bases). This CDR3 comprises 15 residues. Trimming shortened V by 4 bases and J by 0 bases, and 13 bases separated the two germline ends. CDR1 and CDR2 (germline): SGDLS, YYNGEE. As DNA, the CDR3 is TGTGCCAGCAGCTCCGCGGGGGCGTACCAAGAGACCCAGTACTTC. It is translated as CASSSAGAYQETQYF.

This rearrangement joins TRBV12-3 or TRBV12-4 to TRBJ1-1; no firm D call. V lost 4 bases and J 1 base, leaving 16 bases between the germline ends. The CDR3 length is 16 residues. CDR3 coding DNA: TGTGCCAGCAGTTCGCGTCCCCGGGGTGAGAACACTGAAGCTTTCTTT. It codes for CASSSRPRGENTEAFF.

The chain couples TRBV29-1 to TRBJ2-7, with 8 nucleotides matching TRBD2. Germline-derived CDR1 and CDR2 are SQVTM and ANQGSEA. This CDR3 has 14 amino acids. V trimming: 7 bases; J trimming: 0 bases; junction bases outside the gene matches: 8. CDR3 nucleotide sequence: TGCAGCGCGGCGCAGCGGGAGACCTCCTACGAGCAGTACTTC. It encodes CSAAQRETSYEQYF.

This clonotype has a single count. This chain uses TRBV15 with TRBJ2-4, with 7 bases identical to TRBD2. The CDR3 extends over 19 amino acids. The V gene end was trimmed by 5 bases and the J gene end by 0 bases; junction bases not matched to a gene: 16. Per germline, CDR1 LNHNV and CDR2 YYDKDF (reference sequence). CDR3 nucleotide sequence: TGTGCCACCAGCGGAGCTCGTTGGGGAGGGCCGCTAGCCAAAAACATTCAGTACTTC. It codes for CATSGARWGGPLAKNIQYF.

Here the CDR3 DNA reads TGTGCCATCAGTGCGGCGGAAGCACTCACCGGGGAGCTGTTTTTT. Its protein is CAISAAEALTGELFF. The chain has TRBV10-3 and TRBJ2-2; no reliable D call. With 4 bases removed from V and 4 bases from J, the gap between germline ends came to 13 bases. From germline, CDR1 is ENHRY and CDR2 SYGVKD. The CDR3 covers 15 residues.